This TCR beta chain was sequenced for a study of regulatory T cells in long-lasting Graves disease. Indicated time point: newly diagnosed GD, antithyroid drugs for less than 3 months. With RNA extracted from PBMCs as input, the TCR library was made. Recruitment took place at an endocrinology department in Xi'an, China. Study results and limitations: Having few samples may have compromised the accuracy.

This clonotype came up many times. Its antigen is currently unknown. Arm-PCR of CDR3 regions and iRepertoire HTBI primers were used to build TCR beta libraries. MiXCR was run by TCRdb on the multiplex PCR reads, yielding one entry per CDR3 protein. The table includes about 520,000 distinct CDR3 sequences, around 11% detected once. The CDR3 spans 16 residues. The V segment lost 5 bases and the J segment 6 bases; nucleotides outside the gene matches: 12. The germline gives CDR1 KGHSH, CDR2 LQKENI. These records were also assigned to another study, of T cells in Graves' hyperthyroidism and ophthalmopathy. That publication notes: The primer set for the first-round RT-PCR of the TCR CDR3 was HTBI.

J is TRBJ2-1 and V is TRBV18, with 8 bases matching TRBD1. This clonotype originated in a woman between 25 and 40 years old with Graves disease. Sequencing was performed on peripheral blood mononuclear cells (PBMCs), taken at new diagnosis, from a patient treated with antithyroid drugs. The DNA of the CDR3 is TGTGCCAGCTCATGGACAGGGCTCAATCTTGGCAATGAGCAGTTCTTC. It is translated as CASSWTGLNLGNEQFF.